The 28 T cell receptor beta chains below come from one sample, sequenced in a study of CD8 T cells in Susac syndrome. cDNA came from roughly 0.53 to 1 ug RNA primed by random hexamers. Each CDR3 protein is one row after TCRdb ran MiXCR on the immunoSEQ multiplex PCR reads. The data hold over 120,000 distinct CDR3 sequences, with approximately 94% observed a single time. Sequencing input: CD4+ T cells from PBMCs. These receptors were collected from a human donor in good health.

The chain combines TRBV29-1 with TRBJ2-7; 9 bases agree with TRBD2. The CDR3 is made up of 14 amino acids. Germline lookup yields CDR1 SQVTM and CDR2 ANQGSEA. J gave up 5 bases and V 7 bases, and 12 bases lay outside the gene matches. In DNA form, the CDR3 reads TGCAGCGGGTTGGTTCTTAGCGGGAGTAACGAGCAGTACTTC. It codes for CSGLVLSGSNEQYF.

This sequence joins TRBV12-3 or TRBV12-4 and TRBJ1-2; D unresolved. The V end was cut by 8 bases, the J end by 8 bases, with 18 bases between. This CDR3 is 13 amino acids long. CDR3 in amino acids: CASSLISQNGYTF. CDR3 in DNA: TGTGCCAGCTCCCTGATATCACAAAACGGCTACACCTTC.

The chain links TRBV6-1 to TRBJ1-2, with 8 bases identical to TRBD1. Per the germline V gene, CDR1 is MNHNS and CDR2 is SASEGT. The trim removed 8 bases at V and 2 bases at J, leaving 7 bases unmatched. This CDR3 is 14 amino acids long. CDR3 residues: CASGQGNSNYGYTF. The DNA for the CDR3 is TGTGCCAGCGGACAGGGAAATTCGAACTATGGCTACACCTTC.

The chain recombines TRBV19 with TRBJ1-2; a weak D match, TRBD1 (5 bases). Germline V CDR1 and CDR2: LNHDA, SQIVND (reference sequence). The length of the CDR3 is 15 residues. V was trimmed by 6 bases and J by 1 base, leaving 15 bases between them. The CDR3 here is CASSLRQTDNYGYTF. DNA of the CDR3: TGTGCCAGTAGCCTTCGGCAGACAGATAACTATGGCTACACCTTC.

The gene calls are TRBV4-1 and TRBJ1-2; D is unclear. The germline V gene has CDR1 MGHRA and CDR2 YSYEKL. V was shortened by 2 bases and J by 5 bases, with 18 bases between the two germline ends. CDR3 length: 16 residues. The CDR3 sequence: CASSQRWIQVGYGYTF. The CDR3 DNA reads as TGCGCCAGCAGCCAACGATGGATTCAAGTGGGTTATGGCTACACCTTC.

V gene TRBV9 combines with J gene TRBJ2-4; TRBD2 matches at 11 bases. The CDR3 loop spans 18 amino acids. After removal of 4 bases from V and 2 bases from J, the junction contained 11 bases not matched to a gene. The germline V gene encodes CDR1 SGDLS and CDR2 YYNGEE. The CDR3 DNA is TGTGCCAGCAGCCCCCTCAAGGGGACTAGCGGACCCAAAAACATTCAGTACTTC. Its translation is CASSPLKGTSGPKNIQYF.

This chain links TRBV18 with TRBJ2-1; D possibly corresponds to TRBD2 (5 bases). The length of the CDR3 is 16 residues. From germline, CDR1 is KGHSH and CDR2 LQKENI. Trimming removed 2 bases from V and 0 bases from J, with 11 bases in between. For the CDR3, the DNA is TGTGCCAGCTCACCATTAGCGTATAGCTCCTACAATGAGCAGTTCTTC. It is translated as CASSPLAYSSYNEQFF.

This chain links TRBV2 with TRBJ1-4, with 11 bases matching TRBD1. The CDR3 length is 14 residues. CDR1 and CDR2 from the germline V gene are SNHLY and FYNNEI. V gave up 7 bases and J gave up 8 bases; unmatched junction bases: 6. This CDR3 reads CASMSGQGEEKLFF. In DNA form, the CDR3 reads TGTGCCAGCATGTCGGGACAGGGGGAAGAAAAACTGTTTTTT.

The chain recombines TRBV30 with TRBJ2-1, with D maybe TRBD1 (5 bases). There are 15 residues in the CDR3. The V gene lost 0 bases and the J gene lost 7 bases, with 16 bases spanning the gap. Per germline, CDR1 GTSNPN and CDR2 SVGIG (reference sequence). The CDR3 spells CAWSVSRDWANEQFF. The DNA for the CDR3 is TGTGCCTGGAGTGTATCCAGGGATTGGGCTAATGAGCAGTTCTTC.

This chain's CDR3 is CASSLGGGYDQETQYF. CDR3 sequence (DNA): TGCGCCAGCAGCTTGGGAGGGGGGTACGACCAAGAGACCCAGTACTTC. The chain couples TRBV5-1 to TRBJ2-5; D may be TRBD1 or TRBD2 (6 bases each). The germline V gene encodes CDR1 SGHRS and CDR2 YFSETQ. The CDR3 has 16 amino acids. The V gene lost 0 bases and the J gene lost 0 bases, with 12 bases spanning the gap.

J is TRBJ1-1 and V is TRBV19; unclear D gene. The CDR3 has 13 amino acids. Germline CDR1 LNHDA, CDR2 SQIVND (reference sequence). The V and J ends lost 2 bases and 6 bases respectively, with 10 bases between them. CDR3 bases: TGTGCCAGTAGTATAACCTCAGTGTCTGAAGCTTTCTTT. Translated, it gives CASSITSVSEAFF.

The V and J genes are TRBV29-1 and TRBJ1-1; D not resolved. In germline, CDR1 is SQVTM, CDR2 ANQGSEA. Trimming shortened V by 2 bases and J by 9 bases, and 16 bases separated the two germline ends. The CDR3 contains 13 residues. CDR3 DNA sequence: TGCAGCGTTGAAACGCAACTTTCCGAGAAAGCTTTCTTT. Translating gives CSVETQLSEKAFF.

J is TRBJ2-2 and V is TRBV30; tentative D call: TRBD1 (6 bases). CDR3 length: 15 amino acids. The germline V gene encodes CDR1 GTSNPN and CDR2 SVGIG (reference sequence). V was cut by 5 bases and J by 1 base, with 14 bases left in between. The CDR3 DNA follows: TGTGCCTGGGAACCAGGGGTCGGGAACACCGGGGAGCTGTTTTTT. Amino acids: CAWEPGVGNTGELFF.

The chain is built from TRBV18 and TRBJ2-7, with D perhaps matching TRBD2 (6 bases). V lost 2 bases and J 0 bases, leaving 11 bases between the germline ends. CDR1 is KGHSH and CDR2 is LQKENI in the germline V gene. This CDR3 has 15 residues. CDR3 residues: CASSPGAGSSYEQYF. In DNA, the CDR3 is TGTGCCAGCTCACCAGGGGCCGGGAGCTCCTACGAGCAGTACTTC.

This chain joins TRBV16 and TRBJ1-2; D is possibly TRBD1 (5 bases). V was trimmed by 0 bases and J by 0 bases, leaving 11 bases between them. This CDR3 region has 16 residues. Looked up from germline, CDR1 is KGHSY and CDR2 is FQNENV. CDR3: CASSQSRGRTNYGYTF. Written as DNA, the CDR3 is TGTGCCAGCAGCCAATCGAGGGGCAGGACTAACTATGGCTACACCTTC.

The V call is TRBV29-1, the J call TRBJ2-7; TRBD1 agrees at 8 bases. V shed 7 bases and J 3 bases; nucleotides not matched to a gene: 11. Germline V gene data show CDR1 as SQVTM and CDR2 as ANQGSEA. The CDR3 contains 14 residues. CDR3 nucleotide sequence: TGCAGCGCCGGAGGGGCGGGACAGGACTACGAGCAGTACTTC. It yields the protein CSAGGAGQDYEQYF.

This chain joins TRBV3-1 and TRBJ1-1, with 8 bases identical to TRBD1. Germline values: CDR1 LGHDT, CDR2 YNNKEL (reference sequence). CDR3 length equals 14 residues. After removal of 2 bases from V and 6 bases from J, the junction contained 5 bases not matched to a gene. The DNA for the CDR3 is TGTGCCAGCAGCCAATCCACAGGGGGGGCTGAAGCTTTCTTT. This sequence encodes CASSQSTGGAEAFF.

The chain links TRBV7-2 to TRBJ2-5; D not resolved. The CDR3 is made up of 13 amino acids. V shed 2 bases and J shed 5 bases, with 9 bases lying between them. CDR1 and CDR2 from the germline V gene are SGHTA and FQGNSA. CDR3 in DNA: TGTGCCAGCAGCTTAATGGTGGGGGAGACCCAGTACTTC. It is translated as CASSLMVGETQYF. Drawing the rest from reference TRBV7-2 and TRBJ2-5, the complete variable domain is GAGVSQSPSNKVTEKGKDVELRCDPISGHTALYWYRQSLGQGLEFLIYFQGNSAPDKSGLPSDRFSAERTGGSVSTLTIQRTQQEDSAVYLCASSLMVGETQYFGPGTRLLVL.

The chain recombines TRBV28 with TRBJ1-4; 12 bases fit TRBD1. V lost 6 bases and J lost 6; bases outside the gene matches: 8. The CDR3 contains 16 residues. From germline, CDR1 is MDHEN and CDR2 SYDVKM. CDR3 sequence: CASSSGTGGAHEKLFF. The CDR3 DNA sequence: TGTGCCAGCAGCTCCGGGACAGGGGGCGCACATGAAAAACTGTTTTTT. The full variable domain, rest sourced from reference TRBV28 and TRBJ1-4, is DVKVTQSSRYLVKRTGEKVFLECVQDMDHENMFWYRQDPGLGLRLIYFSYDVKMKEKGDIPEGYSVSREKKERFSLILESASTNQTSMYLCASSSGTGGAHEKLFFGSGTQLSVL.

V gene TRBV6-1 combines with J gene TRBJ2-7; no clear D. Trimming took off 1 base at V and 6 bases at J, with 10 bases between the two ends. The germline CDR1 and CDR2 sequences are MNHNS and SASEGT. The CDR3 consists of 13 residues. For the CDR3, the DNA is TGTGCCAGCAGTGAAGAGACTTTCCTCGAGCAGTACTTC. It translates to CASSEETFLEQYF.

This clonotype was seen a handful of times. CDR3 residues: CATSAVWGPQHF. The DNA of the CDR3 is TGTGCCACCAGTGCGGTTTGGGGGCCCCAGCATTTT. The genes are TRBV24-1 and TRBJ1-5; the D is unclear. The CDR3 runs 12 residues. CDR1 is KGHDR, CDR2 SFDVKD, per germline. Trimming took 5 bases from V and 9 from J, leaving 10 bases between them.

J is TRBJ1-2 and V is TRBV6-5, with no clear D. The germline V and J ends were trimmed by 0 bases and 4 bases, with 12 bases remaining between them. The CDR3 has 15 residues. CDR1 and CDR2 from the germline V gene are MNHEY and SVGAGI. The CDR3 DNA reads as TGTGCCAGCAGTTACTCGATGACCGGGAGCTATGGCTACACCTTC. Translation: CASSYSMTGSYGYTF.

The rearrangement joins TRBV6-4 to TRBJ2-3; no firm D call. CDR3 size: 14 residues. The V gene lost 5 bases and the J gene lost 2 bases, with 11 bases spanning the gap. CDR1 and CDR2 (germline): MRHNA, SNTAGT. The CDR3 spells CASSQASPTDTQYF. The CDR3 nucleotides read TGTGCCAGCAGTCAGGCGTCACCCACAGATACGCAGTATTTT.

This clonotype was picked up one time. The V gene is TRBV11-2, the J gene TRBJ1-1, with D possibly being TRBD1 (5 bases). V was clipped by 2 bases and J by 6 bases, with 28 bases between them. The germline CDR1 and CDR2 sequences are SGHAT and FQNNGV. The CDR3 totals 19 residues. The CDR3: CASSLQTREIATRYPEAFF. The CDR3 bases are TGTGCCAGCAGCTTACAGACCAGGGAGATTGCCACCCGGTATCCTGAAGCTTTCTTT.

The sample holds one count of this clonotype. The V and J genes are TRBV14 and TRBJ2-7; 8 positions agree with TRBD2. Per germline, CDR1 SGHDN and CDR2 FVKESK. Trimming at V came to 1 base and at J to 6 bases, leaving 11 bases not matched to a gene. This CDR3 is built from 16 residues. CDR3 loop: CASSQVGAGRAAEQYF. In nucleotides, the CDR3 is TGTGCCAGCAGCCAAGTTGGGGCCGGGAGGGCCGCCGAGCAGTACTTC.

Notes on this clonotype: One end of the junction does not line up with germline, which may come from a read error. V and J are TRBV2 and TRBJ2-5, with TRBD2 as a possible D gene (5 bases). This CDR3 is 12 amino acids long. Germline values: CDR1 SNHLY, CDR2 FYNNEI. The CDR3, as DNA: TGTGCCAGCAGTGAAGCTTGGGAGACCCTGTACTTC. Its protein product is CASSEAWETLYF.

The genes are TRBV6-1 and TRBJ1-2; no clear D. The germline V and J ends were trimmed by 5 bases and 3 bases, with 7 bases remaining between them. Germline-derived CDR1 and CDR2 are MNHNS and SASEGT. The CDR3 runs to 12 residues. The CDR3: CASSRTDYGYTF. CDR3 DNA sequence: TGTGCCAGCAGTAGGACTGACTATGGCTACACCTTC.

This clonotype was detected a few times. This chain uses TRBV6-2 or TRBV6-3 with TRBJ2-2, with D possibly called TRBD1 or TRBD2 (5 bases each). The germline CDR1 and CDR2 sequences are MNHEY and SVGEGT. This CDR3 is 13 amino acids long. Deletions cut 9 bases from V and 9 bases from J, with 17 bases between. The CDR3 bases are TGTGCCAGTGACACCTCGGGACGCAGGGAGCTGTTTTTT. This translates into CASDTSGRRELFF.